This is a list of T cell receptor beta chains from one sample in a study of CXCR3-negative and CXCR3-positive naive CD8 T cells. TCRdb reprocessed the 5' RACE reads and stores each CDR3 protein as one record, lacking DNA. The sample data list 40,000 to 55,000 distinct CDR3 sequences. The sequenced material came from naive CXCR3- CD8+ T cells from blood. The receptors stem from a human donor in good health. Some clones in this sample may be carry-over from other donors' samples. Both conserved end residues are part of each CDR3. The listing skips clone size in some rows; elsewhere it reads once, few, many or a size class.

TRBV4-3	TRBJ2-7	13	-	CASSQDGLYEQYF
TRBV5-1	TRBJ2-7	15	-	CASSLASGGLDEQYF
TRBV13	TRBJ2-5	14	-	CASSPAGEGETQYF
TRBV28	TRBJ2-3	15	-	CASSNIGLDTDTQYF
TRBV28	TRBJ2-7	13	-	CASSLLPYYEQYF
TRBV29-1	TRBJ2-2	14	-	CSVGDRQITGELFF
TRBV5-1	TRBJ2-7	14	-	CASSFAGDSYEQYF
TRBV6-2/TRBV6-3	TRBJ2-7	18	medium-sized	CASSTPRTGGPSSYEQYF
TRBV29-1	TRBJ1-5	14	-	CSVLTGFSNQPQHF
TRBV10-1	TRBJ2-1	11	-	CASSDGHEQFF
TRBV29-1	TRBJ1-2	13	-	CSVGGGQVYGYTF
TRBV25-1	TRBJ2-3	13	-	CASSGAGLGAQYF
TRBV7-2	TRBJ1-2	16	-	CASSLETAPPEIGYTF
TRBV29-1	TRBJ2-7	13	medium-sized	CSVEDLGGYEQYF
TRBV20-1	TRBJ2-2	14	-	CSVRRQGDTGELFF
TRBV4-2	TRBJ2-1	16	-	CASSRHGGNKYNEQFF
TRBV6-5	TRBJ1-3	14	-	CASSYSTDGDTIYF
TRBV27	TRBJ1-1	12	-	CASSLQGAEAFF
TRBV6-6	TRBJ2-7	16	-	CASSSKGQVVRYEQYF
TRBV3-1	TRBJ2-1	19	-	CASSQERSEVWSSYNEQFF
TRBV4-3	TRBJ2-1	16	medium-sized	CASSQDPGGSYNEQFF
TRBV25-1	TRBJ1-2	13	-	CASSPGVVGAYTF
TRBV2	TRBJ2-7	15	-	CASRVGTGLSYEQYF
TRBV15	TRBJ2-5	12	-	CATSREGETQYF
TRBV29-1	TRBJ2-7	16	-	CSVRAIGLAGIYEQYF
TRBV6-5	TRBJ2-2	15	-	CASSYSATNTGELFF
TRBV23-1	TRBJ2-7	15	-	CASSQCLAGVYEQYF
TRBV7-7	TRBJ1-1	13	-	CASSLERNSEAFF
TRBV7-3	TRBJ2-5	13	-	CASSLDIWETQYF
TRBV28	TRBJ2-7	19	-	CASSLPQTGQGAYSYEQYF
TRBV7-9	TRBJ2-1	13	-	CASSSRDYGEQFF
TRBV27	TRBJ2-7	13	-	CASSWGLYYEQYF
TRBV7-9	TRBJ2-7	13	-	CASSRLVSYEQYF
TRBV20-1	TRBJ2-1	14	-	CSPWGGETYNEQFF
TRBV10-3	TRBJ1-2	14	-	CAISENGPNSGYTF
TRBV5-1	TRBJ2-2	14	-	CASSYTSSGGELFF
TRBV11-2	TRBJ2-1	17	-	CASSSPFGRVTYNEQFF
TRBV28	TRBJ2-7	14	-	CASTPARVFSWQYF